This T cell receptor (beta chain) was sequenced for a study of blood T cell repertoires in COVID-19. The CDR3 is made up of 15 amino acids. The V gene end was trimmed by 4 bases and the J gene end by 3 bases; junction bases not matched to a gene: 7. Germline V gene lookup returns CDR1 LGHNA and CDR2 YNFKEQ. This clone showed up just once. This table comes from immunoSEQ multiplex PCR, and its TCRdb copy is limited to in-frame clones, with some not included. This sample has 30,000 to 45,000 clones, with around nine tenths found just once. This chain joins TRBV4-2 and TRBJ2-3, with 7 bases lining up with TRBD2. The sequence came from a man in his 70s with active COVID-19. What was sequenced was peripheral blood. The CDR3 is CASSREGARTDTQYF. The CDR3 nucleotides read TGTGCCAGCAGCCGGGAGGGAGCGAGGACAGATACGCAGTATTTT.